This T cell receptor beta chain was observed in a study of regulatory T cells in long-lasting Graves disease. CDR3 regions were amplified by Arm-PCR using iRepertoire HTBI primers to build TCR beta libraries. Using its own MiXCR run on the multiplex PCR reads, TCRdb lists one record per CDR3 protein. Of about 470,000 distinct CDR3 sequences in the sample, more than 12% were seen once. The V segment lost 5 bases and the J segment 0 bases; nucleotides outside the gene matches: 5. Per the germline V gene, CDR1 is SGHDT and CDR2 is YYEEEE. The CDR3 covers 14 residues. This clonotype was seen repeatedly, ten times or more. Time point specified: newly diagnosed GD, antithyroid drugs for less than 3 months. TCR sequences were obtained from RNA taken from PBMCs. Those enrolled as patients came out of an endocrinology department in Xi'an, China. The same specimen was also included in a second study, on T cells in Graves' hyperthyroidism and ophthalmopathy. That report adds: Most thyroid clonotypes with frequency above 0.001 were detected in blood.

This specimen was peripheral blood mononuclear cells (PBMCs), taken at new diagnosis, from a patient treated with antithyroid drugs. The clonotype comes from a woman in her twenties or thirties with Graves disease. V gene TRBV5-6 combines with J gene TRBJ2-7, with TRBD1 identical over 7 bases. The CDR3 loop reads CASSLTGTSYEQYF. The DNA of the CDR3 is TGTGCCAGCAGTTTGACAGGGACCTCCTACGAGCAGTACTTC.